These T cell receptor beta chains were read from a single sample in a study of identical twins. One entry per CDR3 protein, called by TCRdb with MiXCR from the 5' RACE reads. The data hold a few hundred thousand distinct CDR3 sequences, with roughly 12% observed a single time. These sequences were also reported in another study, on yellow fever vaccine responses in identical twins.

What was sequenced was CD8+ T cells sorted from blood. These receptor sequences come from a woman younger than 35 in good health. Both conserved end residues are part of each CDR3. D genes are given only for firm matches. The size field is filled for only some rows; it gives once, few, many or a size class.

D	J	size	V	CDR3	DNA
TRBD2	TRBJ2-1	.	TRBV20-1	CSARPFILWTSGGINEQFF	TGCAGTGCTAGACCCTTTATCCTTTGGACTAGCGGGGGGATCAATGAGCAGTTCTTC
TRBD2	TRBJ2-3	.	TRBV7-9	CASSLPSGRVDMQYF	TGTGCCAGCAGCTTACCCAGCGGGAGGGTGGATATGCAGTATTTT
TRBD2	TRBJ2-7	.	TRBV12-3/TRBV12-4	CASSFSGTSGIQYF	TGTGCCAGCAGTTTCTCAGGGACTAGCGGGATACAGTACTTC
.	TRBJ2-5	.	TRBV7-3	CASSFKQETQYF	TGTGCCAGCAGCTTCAAGCAAGAGACCCAGTACTTC
TRBD1	TRBJ2-2	.	TRBV9	CASSTSSGGYGAGELFF	TGTGCCAGCAGCACAAGCTCAGGGGGATACGGGGCCGGGGAGCTGTTTTTT
TRBD1	TRBJ2-1	.	TRBV2	CASSRDSDPYNEQFF	TGTGCCAGCTCACGGGACAGCGATCCTTACAATGAGCAGTTCTTC
TRBD1	TRBJ1-5	few	TRBV7-8	CASSHTQGANQPQHF	TGTGCCAGCAGCCACACACAGGGGGCGAATCAGCCCCAGCATTTT
.	TRBJ2-4	many	TRBV27	CASSLGKNIQYF	TGTGCCAGCAGTTTAGGCAAAAACATTCAGTACTTC
.	TRBJ1-1	few	TRBV13	CASSLGTQDANTEAFF	TGTGCCAGCAGCTTAGGGACACAGGACGCGAACACTGAAGCTTTCTTT
.	TRBJ2-6	few	TRBV11-1	CASSFIPDLAPGANVLTF	TGTGCCAGCAGCTTTATCCCAGACCTGGCGCCCGGGGCCAACGTCCTGACTTTC
.	TRBJ2-5	many	TRBV24-1	CATARENQETQYF	TGTGCCACCGCACGGGAAAACCAAGAGACCCAGTACTTC
.	TRBJ1-5	many	TRBV15	CATGTGEDQPQHF	TGTGCCACCGGGACTGGGGAAGATCAGCCCCAGCATTTT
.	TRBJ2-5	many	TRBV9	CASSVDSGQETQYF	TGTGCCAGCAGCGTAGACAGCGGTCAAGAGACCCAGTACTTC
.	TRBJ1-5	many	TRBV4-1	CASSQERGYQPQHF	TGCGCCAGCAGCCAAGAGAGGGGGTATCAGCCCCAGCATTTT
.	TRBJ2-4	.	TRBV15	CATSRDPSWSFLFLKNIQYF	TGTGCCACCAGCAGAGATCCTAGCTGGAGTTTCCTTTTTCTCAAAAACATTCAGTACTTC
.	TRBJ2-7	many	TRBV6-5	CASSSHSYEQYF	TGTGCCAGCAGTTCACACTCCTACGAGCAGTACTTC
.	TRBJ2-3	few	TRBV6-5	CASKVADTQYF	TGTGCCAGCAAAGTAGCAGATACGCAGTATTTT
TRBD2	TRBJ2-1	many	TRBV27	CASSPNQRLAGAYNEQFF	TGTGCCAGCAGTCCAAACCAAAGACTAGCGGGAGCATACAATGAGCAGTTCTTC
.	TRBJ1-6	.	TRBV27	CASSLLGSSYNSPLHF	TGTGCCAGCAGTTTATTAGGTAGCTCCTATAATTCACCCCTCCACTTT
.	TRBJ2-4	few	TRBV2	CASSDRRLAKNIQYF	TGTGCCAGCAGTGACAGGCGACTAGCCAAAAACATTCAGTACTTC
TRBD2	TRBJ2-5	.	TRBV14	CASSQVSGGPFETQYF	TGTGCCAGCAGCCAGGTCAGCGGGGGGCCATTTGAGACCCAGTACTTC
.	TRBJ2-7	many	TRBV24-1	CATSATGGGREQYF	TGTGCCACCAGTGCTACTGGTGGTGGGCGCGAGCAGTACTTC
TRBD2	TRBJ2-1	many	TRBV10-3	CAISWDPGLAGNNEQFF	TGTGCCATCAGTTGGGACCCGGGACTAGCGGGCAACAATGAGCAGTTCTTC
.	TRBJ2-1	.	TRBV20-1	CSARDFGGVKVHEQFF	TGCAGTGCTAGAGATTTTGGAGGGGTTAAGGTTCATGAGCAGTTCTTC
TRBD1	TRBJ2-3	.	TRBV3-1	CASSQEYWTGVGTDTQYF	TGTGCCAGCAGCCAAGAATACTGGACAGGGGTCGGCACAGATACGCAGTATTTT
.	TRBJ2-1	.	TRBV6-1	CASSEVDISYNEQFF	TGTGCCAGCAGTGAAGTCGATATATCCTACAATGAGCAGTTCTTC
TRBD2	TRBJ2-7	many	TRBV29-1	CSVEVETAGRNSYEQYF	TGCAGCGTTGAAGTCGAAACGGCCGGGAGGAACTCCTACGAGCAGTACTTC
.	TRBJ2-7	few	TRBV27	CASSFSEGSYEQYF	TGTGCCAGCAGTTTCAGCGAGGGCTCCTACGAGCAGTACTTC
TRBD2	TRBJ2-7	many	TRBV7-6	CASSFRLAESYEQYF	TGTGCCAGCAGCTTCCGACTAGCGGAGAGCTACGAGCAGTACTTC
.	TRBJ1-2	few	TRBV28	CASRSQGTRNYGYTF	TGTGCCAGCAGGTCGCAGGGGACACGCAATTATGGCTACACCTTC
.	TRBJ2-4	.	TRBV11-2	CASSSNQEVQYF	TGTGCCAGCAGCTCCAACCAGGAGGTTCAGTACTTC
TRBD1	TRBJ2-7	.	TRBV28	CASSHPDRGGYEQYF	TGTGCCAGCAGTCACCCGGACAGGGGAGGGTACGAGCAGTACTTC
.	TRBJ1-1	few	TRBV3-1	CASSQDGVATEAFF	TGTGCCAGCAGCCAAGACGGGGTAGCCACTGAAGCTTTCTTT
TRBD2	TRBJ2-3	few	TRBV28	CASSHGLAGARGTDTQYF	TGTGCCAGCAGCCACGGACTAGCGGGAGCTCGCGGCACAGATACGCAGTATTTT
.	TRBJ1-1	.	TRBV24-1	CATSDFGGTEAFF	TGTGCCACCAGTGATTTCGGGGGGACTGAAGCTTTCTTT
.	TRBJ1-6	once	TRBV2	CASSEGSPLHF	TGTGCCAGCAGTGAGGGATCACCCCTCCACTTT
TRBD2	TRBJ2-1	many	TRBV20-1	CSASSGSDYNEQFF	TGCAGTGCTAGTAGCGGGAGTGACTACAATGAGCAGTTCTTC
.	TRBJ1-4	few	TRBV15	CATSIQTRDEKLFF	TGTGCCACCAGCATCCAGACGAGGGATGAAAAACTGTTTTTT
TRBD1	TRBJ2-3	.	TRBV10-3	CAISEFGQGAGDTQYF	TGTGCCATCAGTGAGTTTGGACAGGGGGCCGGAGATACGCAGTATTTT
.	TRBJ2-3	.	TRBV4-1	CASSQEVTSTDTQYF	TGCGCCAGCAGCCAAGAGGTCACTAGCACAGATACGCAGTATTTT
.	TRBJ2-1	many	TRBV27	CASTPEGGFRSYNEQFF	TGTGCCAGCACCCCCGAGGGCGGGTTTCGTAGTTACAATGAGCAGTTCTTC
.	TRBJ2-5	many	TRBV5-5	CASSWNTGHYSETQYF	TGTGCCAGCAGCTGGAATACAGGGCATTATTCCGAGACCCAGTACTTC
TRBD2	TRBJ2-7	many	TRBV7-9	CASSLRTRTYEQYF	TGTGCCAGCAGCCTCCGGACTAGGACCTACGAGCAGTACTTC
.	TRBJ2-5	once	TRBV12-3/TRBV12-4	CASREADPMGAQETQYF	TGTGCCAGCAGAGAGGCTGACCCGATGGGGGCCCAAGAGACCCAGTACTTC
.	TRBJ2-2	.	TRBV5-6	CASSLAWLGRTGELFF	TGTGCCAGCAGCTTGGCGTGGCTAGGGCGGACCGGGGAGCTGTTTTTT
.	TRBJ2-3	many	TRBV7-7	CASSARQRPDTQYF	TGTGCCAGCAGCGCTCGACAGAGACCAGATACGCAGTATTTT
TRBD1	TRBJ2-3	many	TRBV4-1	CASSHPGGTGATDTQYF	TGCGCCAGCAGCCATCCCGGTGGGACAGGTGCGACAGATACGCAGTATTTT
TRBD2	TRBJ2-5	few	TRBV7-2	CASSPRLAGRETQYF	TGTGCCAGCAGCCCCCGACTAGCGGGAAGGGAGACCCAGTACTTC
.	TRBJ2-1	many	TRBV4-1	CASSQELGHLGEQFF	TGCGCCAGCAGCCAAGAATTGGGACACCTCGGTGAGCAGTTCTTC
TRBD1	TRBJ2-5	.	TRBV14	CASSQDEGTGQVTQETQYF	TGTGCCAGCAGCCAAGACGAGGGCACGGGACAGGTGACACAAGAGACCCAGTACTTC
TRBD1	TRBJ1-2	.	TRBV7-9	CAIGGNYGYTF	TGTGCCATAGGGGGCAACTATGGCTACACCTTC
.	TRBJ1-4	.	TRBV7-9	CASSLPRRNEKLFF	TGTGCCAGCAGCTTACCCCGTCGGAATGAAAAACTGTTTTTT
TRBD2	TRBJ2-1	.	TRBV16	CASSQSAGGLNEQFF	TGTGCCAGCAGCCAATCGGCGGGAGGGTTGAATGAGCAGTTCTTC